These 31 T cell receptor beta chains came from one sample sequenced in a study of radiotherapy plus CTLA-4 blockade in lung cancer. TCRdb's table, derived via immunoSEQ multiplex PCR, lists solely in-frame clones and lacks some. This table holds tens of thousands of clones, about 87% found once. The material was peripheral blood, obtained from a patient treated with radiotherapy plus ipilimumab. These receptors originate from a human donor with non-small cell lung cancer that progressed on radiotherapy plus ipilimumab.

This clone was observed a few times. The chain couples TRBV6-5 to TRBJ1-6; D gene unclear. The germline CDR1 and CDR2 sequences are MNHEY and SVGAGI. The CDR3 is made up of 13 amino acids. Deletions cut 10 bases from V and 8 bases from J, with 15 bases between. CDR3 DNA: TGTGCCACCGGACGCCGGCGGGATTCACCCCTCCACTTT. Encoded protein: CATGRRRDSPLHF.

The rearrangement links TRBV2 to TRBJ1-2, with no clear D. CDR1 is SNHLY and CDR2 is FYNNEI in the germline V gene. This CDR3 is built from 14 residues. The germline V and J ends were trimmed by 2 bases and 0 bases, with 7 bases remaining between them. CDR3 DNA: TGTGCCAGCAGTGAACCGCCAGCTAACTATGGCTACACCTTC. This codes for CASSEPPANYGYTF.

This clone was recorded a few times. The chain has TRBV9 and TRBJ2-7; 9 bases map to TRBD1. V shed 2 bases, J shed 4 bases, and the junction held 4 bases outside the gene matches. The germline CDR1 and CDR2 sequences are SGDLS and YYNGEE. The CDR3 runs 14 residues. For the CDR3, the DNA is TGTGCCAGCAGCGTGGGGGACAGGGCTTACGAGCAGTACTTC. Its protein is CASSVGDRAYEQYF.

This chain uses TRBV19 with TRBJ2-5, with TRBD2 matching over 9 bases. This CDR3 spans 16 amino acids. J gave up 7 bases and V 1 base, and 10 bases lay outside the gene matches. Germline-derived CDR1 and CDR2 are LNHDA and SQIVND (reference sequence). The CDR3: CASSIGGRAEGGTQYF. DNA of the CDR3: TGTGCCAGTAGTATAGGCGGGAGGGCAGAAGGAGGGACCCAGTACTTC. The full variable domain, with the rest looked up from reference TRBV19 and TRBJ2-5, is DGGITQSPKYLFRKEGQNVTLSCEQNLNHDAMYWYRQDPGQGLRLIYYSQIVNDFQKGDIAEGYSVSREKKESFPLTVTSAQKNPTAFYLCASSIGGRAEGGTQYFGPGTRLLVL.

This clone was detected only a few times. J is TRBJ2-5 and V is TRBV19; no clear D gene. V dropped 5 bases and J dropped 6 bases, with 16 bases sitting between them. The CDR3 has 14 residues. Germline V lookup: CDR1 LNHDA, CDR2 SQIVND (reference sequence). The CDR3 region is CASSPDPESQTQYF. In DNA form, the CDR3 reads TGTGCCAGTAGTCCGGACCCCGAGTCTCAGACCCAGTACTTC.

On this clone itself: A junction end diverges from the germline sequence, so it may reflect a read error. The J gene is TRBJ2-4, the V gene TRBV20-1; D remains unclear. The length of the CDR3 is 11 residues. Germline CDR1 DFQATT, CDR2 SNEGSKA (reference sequence). The CDR3 nucleotides read TGCAGTGCCGACGTAGTGGGTTTAGGGCACTTC. Translation: CSADVVGLGHF.

V is TRBV5-5 and J is TRBJ2-7; D perhaps matches TRBD1 (6 bases). Germline V gene data show CDR1 as SGHKS and CDR2 as YYEKEE (reference sequence). The CDR3 has 14 residues. Trimming stripped 3 bases from V and 2 bases from J, with 12 bases between. The CDR3 sequence: CASSSYRDTYEQYF. DNA of the CDR3: TGTGCCAGCAGCTCCTACCGGGACACCTACGAGCAGTACTTC.

The chain links TRBV9 to TRBJ1-1; D is possibly TRBD1 (5 bases). CDR1 and CDR2 (germline): SGDLS, YYNGEE. The CDR3 totals 14 residues. Trimming cost V 3 bases and J 0 bases, with 9 bases left between them. CDR3 in DNA: TGTGCCAGCAGCGCTGACAGTATGAACACTGAAGCTTTCTTT. Its translation is CASSADSMNTEAFF.

The chain uses TRBV7-2 and TRBJ2-5; TRBD1 agrees at 10 bases. CDR1 is SGHTA, CDR2 FQGNSA, per germline. Trimming took 3 bases from V and 5 from J; bases not matched to a gene: 9. The CDR3 runs to 16 residues. The CDR3 sequence is CASSLGDRGSGETQYF. CDR3 nucleotides: TGTGCCAGCAGCTTGGGGGACAGGGGCTCCGGGGAGACCCAGTACTTC.

V and J are TRBV4-1 and TRBJ2-2; TRBD1 agrees at 8 bases. Germline-derived CDR1 and CDR2 are MGHRA and YSYEKL. The CDR3 extends over 16 amino acids. J gave up 7 bases and V 0 bases, and 7 bases lay outside the gene matches. The CDR3 DNA reads TGCGCCAGCAGCCAAGACCACAGGGGGAGGATCGGGGAGCTGTTTTTT. Translated: CASSQDHRGRIGELFF.

This rearrangement joins TRBV9 to TRBJ2-1; no firm D call. Trimming shortened V by 0 bases and J by 5 bases, and 6 bases separated the two germline ends. Germline CDR1 SGDLS, CDR2 YYNGEE. This CDR3 region has 13 residues. Written as DNA, the CDR3 is TGTGCCAGCAGCGTAGTTGCCCACAATGAGCAGTTCTTC. Protein: CASSVVAHNEQFF.

The CDR3 region is CASRGGGGLEKLFF. CDR3 in DNA: TGTGCCAGCAGGGGCGGTGGGGGACTTGAAAAACTGTTTTTT. This rearrangement joins TRBV25-1 to TRBJ1-4; D perhaps matches TRBD1 (5 bases). V gave up 6 bases and J gave up 7 bases, with 15 bases separating them. CDR3 size: 14 residues. Germline V lookup: CDR1 MGHDK, CDR2 SYGVNS. The variable domain in full, completed from reference TRBV25-1 and TRBJ1-4, reads EADIYQTPRYLVIGTGKKITLECSQTMGHDKMYWYQQDPGMELHLIHYSYGVNSTEKGDLSSESTVSRIRTEHFPLTLESARPSHTSQYLCASRGGGGLEKLFFGSGTQLSVL.

The chain combines TRBV4-2 with TRBJ1-1; D possibly corresponds to TRBD1 (5 bases). Germline values: CDR1 LGHNA, CDR2 YNFKEQ. This CDR3 region has 15 residues. Trimming took 2 bases from V and 1 from J, leaving 11 bases between them. CDR3 nucleotide sequence: TGTGCCAGCAGCCAAACCTTCGGGGGGAACACTGAAGCTTTCTTT. Encoded protein: CASSQTFGGNTEAFF.

This chain connects TRBV11-1 to TRBJ2-5; D is perhaps TRBD2 (6 bases). The V gene lost 1 base and the J gene lost 5 bases, with 14 bases spanning the gap. This CDR3 is 15 amino acids long. Germline V gene data show CDR1 as SGHAT and CDR2 as FQDESV (reference sequence). The CDR3 protein is CASSLGRGSGETQYF. The CDR3 nucleotides are TGTGCCAGCAGCTTAGGGCGGGGTTCCGGGGAGACCCAGTACTTC. Full variable domain (outside the CDR3, taken from reference TRBV11-1 and TRBJ2-5): EAEVAQSPRYKITEKSQAVAFWCDPISGHATLYWYRQILGQGPELLVQFQDESVVDDSQLPKDRFSAERLKGVDSTLKIQPAELGDSAMYLCASSLGRGSGETQYFGPGTRLLVL.

This clone was counted a few times. The gene calls are TRBV6-5 and TRBJ1-3; D remains ambiguous. Germline V CDR1 and CDR2: MNHEY, SVGAGI. The CDR3 totals 16 residues. V lost 0 bases to trimming and J lost 5 bases, with 14 bases between them. The CDR3 here is CASSYSGRGLRNTIYF. As DNA, the CDR3 is TGTGCCAGCAGTTACTCCGGTCGGGGTTTGAGAAACACCATATATTTT.

This clone appeared a single time. The rearrangement joins TRBV2 to TRBJ2-4, with 10 nucleotides matching TRBD1. V lost 9 bases to trimming and J lost 2 bases; unmatched junction nucleotides: 4. The germline V gene has CDR1 SNHLY and CDR2 FYNNEI. The CDR3 is made up of 14 amino acids. The CDR3 loop reads CARGGQGTKNIQYF. CDR3 sequence (DNA): TGTGCCAGGGGGGGACAGGGGACCAAAAACATTCAGTACTTC.

The chain carries TRBV25-1 and TRBJ2-1, with D maybe TRBD2 (6 bases). Germline V gene lookup returns CDR1 MGHDK and CDR2 SYGVNS. V was trimmed by 8 bases and J by 0 bases, leaving 14 bases between them. This CDR3 has 15 amino acids. The chain's CDR3 is CASWGESASYNEQFF. The CDR3 DNA sequence: TGTGCCAGCTGGGGGGAAAGCGCCTCCTACAATGAGCAGTTCTTC. The whole variable domain, filled in from reference TRBV25-1 and TRBJ2-1, reads EADIYQTPRYLVIGTGKKITLECSQTMGHDKMYWYQQDPGMELHLIHYSYGVNSTEKGDLSSESTVSRIRTEHFPLTLESARPSHTSQYLCASWGESASYNEQFFGPGTRLTVL.

V and J are TRBV4-3 and TRBJ1-4; maybe TRBD1 (5 bases). The CDR3 extends over 19 amino acids. V was trimmed by 0 bases and J by 7 bases, leaving 24 bases between them. Germline values: CDR1 LGHNA, CDR2 YSLEER. CDR3 protein: CASSQELQGLQVGVEKLFF. The CDR3, as DNA: TGCGCCAGCAGCCAAGAACTCCAGGGTTTACAGGTTGGAGTTGAAAAACTGTTTTTT.

The chain carries TRBV19 and TRBJ2-3; a possible D gene is TRBD2 (6 bases). The CDR3 is 17 residues long. The germline V gene has CDR1 LNHDA and CDR2 SQIVND (reference sequence). V was cut by 0 bases and J by 4 bases, with 17 bases left in between. The CDR3 DNA sequence: TGTGCCAGTAGTATAGATCTATATCGGCGGGGAGCAGATACGCAGTATTTT. It encodes CASSIDLYRRGADTQYF.

The CDR3 region has the DNA TGTGCCAGCAGCGTTAAGACAGGGGGCGGGGAGACTGAAGCTTTCTTT. It codes for CASSVKTGGGETEAFF. The chain has TRBV9 and TRBJ1-1; 10 bases are a match to TRBD1. This CDR3 has 16 amino acids. The germline CDR1 and CDR2 sequences are SGDLS and YYNGEE. Losses at the gene ends were 2 bases for V and 5 bases for J; bases not matched to a gene: 9. Full variable domain (remainder filled in from reference TRBV9 and TRBJ1-1): DSGVTQTPKHLITATGQRVTLRCSPRSGDLSVYWYQQSLDQGLQFLIQYYNGEERAKGNILERFSAQQFPDLHSELNLSSLELGDSALYFCASSVKTGGGETEAFFGQGTRLTVV.

The CDR3 DNA is TGTGCCATCAGTGAGCTCATTCGCCCGACAGGGCGGGGAGATACGCAGTATTTT. Translated, it gives CAISELIRPTGRGDTQYF. The chain carries TRBV10-3 and TRBJ2-3, with D perhaps matching TRBD1 (7 bases). Trimming took 2 bases from V and 5 from J, leaving 23 bases between them. This CDR3 region has 18 residues. Germline lookup yields CDR1 ENHRY and CDR2 SYGVKD.

The chain uses TRBV5-1 and TRBJ1-2; D is perhaps TRBD1 (5 bases). The CDR3 sequence is 15 residues long. The V and J ends lost 0 bases and 0 bases respectively, with 9 bases between them. The germline CDR1 and CDR2 sequences are SGHRS and YFSETQ. The CDR3, as DNA: TGCGCCAGCAGCTTGGGGGACCTACCTAACTATGGCTACACCTTC. Protein product: CASSLGDLPNYGYTF.

The chain recombines TRBV5-6 with TRBJ2-2; D call uncertain. The CDR3 has 14 amino acids. The V gene lost 4 bases and the J gene lost 6 bases, with 13 bases spanning the gap. Per the germline V gene, CDR1 is SGHDT and CDR2 is YYEEEE. The CDR3 nucleotides are TGTGCCAGCAGCCCCCGGGCTACGTCCGGGGAGCTGTTTTTT. Its translation: CASSPRATSGELFF.

The chain recombines TRBV7-9 with TRBJ1-2; D is undetermined. CDR1 is SEHNR and CDR2 is FQNEAQ in the germline V gene (reference sequence). The ends were cut back, 1 base at V and 3 bases at J, with 6 bases in the middle. The CDR3 runs 13 residues. CDR3 coding DNA: TGTGCCAGCAGCTTAGACAGTTACTATGGCTACACCTTC. Its protein product is CASSLDSYYGYTF.

This clone was observed a few times. The CDR3 protein is CASSTSGGLTEAFF. CDR3 DNA sequence: TGTGCCAGTAGTACTAGCGGGGGGCTAACTGAAGCTTTCTTT. This chain connects TRBV19 to TRBJ1-1; perhaps TRBD1 as D (6 bases). CDR1 is LNHDA, CDR2 SQIVND, per germline (reference sequence). Trimming removed 4 bases at V and 5 bases at J, with 14 bases between. This CDR3 has 14 residues.

The chain couples TRBV29-1 to TRBJ2-7; 7 bases are shared with TRBD1. Germline assignment: CDR1 SQVTM and CDR2 ANQGSEA. J gave up 1 base and V 5 bases, and 5 bases lay outside the gene matches. There are 13 residues in the CDR3. Here the CDR3 DNA reads TGCAGCGTTATTAGGACAGGATCCTACGAGCAGTACTTC. Translating gives CSVIRTGSYEQYF.

The chain joins TRBV2 to TRBJ1-1, with TRBD1 matching 8 bases. V lost 4 bases to trimming and J lost 0 bases; unmatched junction nucleotides: 7. Germline V lookup: CDR1 SNHLY, CDR2 FYNNEI. There are 16 residues in the CDR3. The CDR3 protein is CASSGGTGPMNTEAFF. The DNA of the CDR3 is TGTGCCAGCAGTGGAGGGACAGGCCCTATGAACACTGAAGCTTTCTTT.

The chain carries TRBV19 and TRBJ1-5, with TRBD1 as a possible D gene (5 bases). Trimming pared 9 bases from V and 2 bases from J, leaving 11 bases between. Germline V gene lookup returns CDR1 LNHDA and CDR2 SQIVND (reference sequence). CDR3 length: 13 amino acids. CDR3 residues: CASKLGGNQPQHF. The CDR3 nucleotides read TGTGCCAGCAAGTTAGGGGGCAATCAGCCCCAGCATTTT.

The chain links TRBV5-1 to TRBJ2-5; a possible D gene is TRBD1 (5 bases). Germline V gene sequence: CDR1 SGHRS, CDR2 YFSETQ. The CDR3 has 14 residues. The ends were cut back, 0 bases at V and 1 base at J, with 7 bases in the middle. CDR3 sequence: CASSLADSQETQYF. The CDR3 nucleotides are TGCGCCAGCAGCTTGGCCGACAGCCAAGAGACCCAGTACTTC.

The chain is built from TRBV30 and TRBJ1-2; 7 bases are shared with TRBD1. The trim removed 5 bases at V and 5 bases at J, leaving 8 bases unmatched. The CDR3 length is 13 residues. Germline V gene data show CDR1 as GTSNPN and CDR2 as SVGIG (reference sequence). The CDR3 DNA sequence: TGTGCCTGGGGGACAGCAAATGTTTATGGCTACACCTTC. Translated, it gives CAWGTANVYGYTF.

This clone was observed a few times. The chain carries TRBV21-1 and TRBJ2-7; the listed D gene, TRBD2, was not tested against the DNA. TRBV21-1 counts as a pseudogene. The CDR3 runs to 15 residues. This CDR3 reads CASSKFGGRAGEQYF. CDR3 DNA: TGTGCCAGCAGCAAATTCGGCGGGAGGGCCGGCGAGCAGTACTTC.